This T cell receptor beta chain was recovered during a study of beta chain features in type 1 diabetes. Concerning this clone itself: What it binds is unknown.

Germline V lookup: CDR1 SGHRS, CDR2 YFSETQ. The CDR3 consists of 15 residues. J gave up 7 bases and V 4 bases, and 9 bases lay outside the gene matches. Expressed TCRB transcripts were sequenced after all isolated RNA was converted to cDNA. TCRdb keeps only in-frame clones here, not all; method: immunoSEQ multiplex PCR. The table lists 140,000 to 150,000 clones, about 50% of them singletons, with roughly 0.42% in the top ten. Study-wide results and caveats: Shortening that was moderate but significant affected the TCRB CDR3s of Type 1 diabetes patients in all four CD4+ subsets. There were fewer insertions and more deletions at the VDJ junctions of type 1 diabetes patients.

This clonotype was obtained from a man aged 18 to 30 in good health. The sample was Tregs from blood. The chain links TRBV5-1 to TRBJ2-3; 10 bases agree with TRBD2. CDR3 sequence reads: CASSRERGGPNTQYF. The CDR3 DNA reads as TGCGCCAGCAGCCGAGAGCGGGGGGGCCCAAATACGCAGTATTTT.